This T cell receptor (beta chain) came from a study of shared clonotypes between healthy human individuals. Study-level results: Across subsets, estimated richness was generally greater for naive than for memory populations.

V was clipped by 4 bases and J by 5 bases; unmatched bases: 6. In germline, CDR1 is SGHTA, CDR2 FQGNSA. This CDR3 is built from 15 residues. Data came from immunoSEQ multiplex PCR; TCRdb stores just in-frame clones and leaves some out. The table has over 2 million clones, roughly 95% seen once; the top ten hold more than 0.1%. To note about this clone: The antigen remains undetermined.

This receptor was obtained from a man aged 18 to 30 in good health. Specimen: naive CD4+ T cells sorted from blood. Subset of the sample: CD45RA+ positively selected. This sequence joins TRBV7-2 and TRBJ2-2; 8 nucleotides match TRBD1. The chain's CDR3 is CASSSPGQVTGELFF. In DNA, the CDR3 is TGTGCCAGCAGCTCTCCGGGACAGGTTACCGGGGAGCTGTTTTTT.